Sequencing of this TCR beta chain was carried out in a study of T cell clonotyping in hematopoietic cell transplantation. A remark on this clone: Its antigen is currently unknown.

Method: immunoSEQ multiplex PCR; TCRdb's copy keeps in-frame clones and lacks some. The sample includes 5,500 to 7,000 clones, about 90% of them seen just once. Whole-study findings and limits: Broader posttransplant TCR repertoire diversity was predicted by graft donor and pretransplant recipient Inverse Simpson Index values.

The CDR3 extends over 15 amino acids. Trimming shortened V by 4 bases and J by 5 bases, and 16 bases separated the two germline ends. Germline loops: CDR1 SGDLS, CDR2 YYNGEE. The material was peripheral blood mononuclear cells, obtained 180 days after allogeneic stem cell transplant. The sequence was obtained from a female patient in her 50s who had an allogeneic stem cell transplant from an unrelated donor, so the T cells may come from the graft donor. Some clones in this sample may be carry-over from other donors' samples. The J gene is TRBJ2-1, the V gene TRBV9; D is perhaps TRBD2 (6 bases). The CDR3 DNA reads as TGTGCCAGCAGCTATGCGGGACTCCTTCACAATGAGCAGTTCTTC. Amino acids: CASSYAGLLHNEQFF.